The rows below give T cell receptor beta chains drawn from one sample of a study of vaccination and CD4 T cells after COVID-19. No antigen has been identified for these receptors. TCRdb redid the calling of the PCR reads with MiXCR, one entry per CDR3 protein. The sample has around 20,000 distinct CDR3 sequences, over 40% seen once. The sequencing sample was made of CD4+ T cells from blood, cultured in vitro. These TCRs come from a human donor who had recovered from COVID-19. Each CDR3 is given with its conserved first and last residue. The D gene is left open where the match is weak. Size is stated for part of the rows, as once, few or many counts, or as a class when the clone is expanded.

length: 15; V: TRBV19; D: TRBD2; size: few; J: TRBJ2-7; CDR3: CASSIGSGSSYEQYF; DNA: TGTGCCAGTAGTATTGGTAGCGGGAGCTCCTACGAGCAGTACTTC
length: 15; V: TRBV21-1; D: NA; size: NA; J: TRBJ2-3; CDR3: CVSSRTSGMTDTQYF; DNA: TGTGTCAGCAGCAGAACTAGCGGGATGACAGATACGCAGTATTTT
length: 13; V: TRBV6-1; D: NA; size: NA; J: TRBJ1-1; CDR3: CASSQQGYTEAFF; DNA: TGTGCCAGCAGTCAACAGGGCTACACTGAAGCTTTCTTT
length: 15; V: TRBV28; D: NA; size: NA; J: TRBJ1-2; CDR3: CASTPAPGVGYGYTF; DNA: TGTGCCAGCACCCCTGCCCCAGGGGTGGGCTATGGCTACACCTTC
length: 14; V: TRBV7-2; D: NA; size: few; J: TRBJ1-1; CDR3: CASSYRGANTEAFF; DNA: TGTGCCAGCAGCTACCGGGGGGCTAACACTGAAGCTTTCTTT
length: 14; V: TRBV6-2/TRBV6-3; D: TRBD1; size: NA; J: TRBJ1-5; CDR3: CASVKGANDQPQHF; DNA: TGTGCCAGCGTGAAGGGGGCGAACGATCAGCCCCAGCATTTT
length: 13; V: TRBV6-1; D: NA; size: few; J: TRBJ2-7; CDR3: CASRASPYYEQYF; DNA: TGTGCCAGCAGGGCGTCGCCATACTACGAGCAGTACTTC
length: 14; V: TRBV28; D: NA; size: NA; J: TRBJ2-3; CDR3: CASSATSSTDTQYF; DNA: TGTGCCAGCAGTGCTACTTCTAGCACAGATACGCAGTATTTT
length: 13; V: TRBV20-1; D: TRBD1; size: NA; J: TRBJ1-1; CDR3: CSARQGAETEAFF; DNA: TGCAGTGCTAGACAGGGGGCAGAGACTGAAGCTTTCTTT
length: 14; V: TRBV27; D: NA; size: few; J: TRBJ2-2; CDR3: CASSLGPSTGELFF; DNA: TGTGCCAGCAGTTTAGGGCCTTCCACCGGGGAGCTGTTTTTT
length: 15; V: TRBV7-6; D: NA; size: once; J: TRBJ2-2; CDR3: CASSKSAGNTGELFF; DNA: TGTGCCAGCAGCAAATCGGCGGGGAACACCGGGGAGCTGTTTTTT
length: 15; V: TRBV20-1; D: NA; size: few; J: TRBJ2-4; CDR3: CSALRLIGAKNIQYF; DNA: TGCAGTGCGCTTCGGCTCATTGGAGCCAAAAACATTCAGTACTTC
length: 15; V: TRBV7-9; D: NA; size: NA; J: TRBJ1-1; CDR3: CASSPQTAANTEAFF; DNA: TGTGCCAGCAGCCCACAGACAGCGGCGAACACTGAAGCTTTCTTT
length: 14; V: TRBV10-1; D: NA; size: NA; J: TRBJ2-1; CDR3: CASSETGSYNEQFF; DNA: TGCGCCAGCAGTGAGACGGGCTCCTACAATGAGCAGTTCTTC
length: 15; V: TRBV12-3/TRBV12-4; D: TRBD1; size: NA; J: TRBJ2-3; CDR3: CASNKATGAADTQYF; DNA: TGTGCCAGCAACAAGGCCACAGGGGCGGCAGATACGCAGTATTTT
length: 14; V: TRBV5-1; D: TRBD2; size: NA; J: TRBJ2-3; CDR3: CASSVLAETDTQYF; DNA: TGCGCCAGCAGCGTCCTAGCGGAGACAGATACGCAGTATTTT
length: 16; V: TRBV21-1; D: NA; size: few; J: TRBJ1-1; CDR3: CASSGARPGRANEAFF; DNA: TGTGCCAGCAGCGGAGCCCGACCGGGCCGAGCGAATGAAGCTTTCTTT
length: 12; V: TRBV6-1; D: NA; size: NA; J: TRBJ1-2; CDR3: CASTGASWSYTF; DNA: TGTGCCAGCACCGGCGCCTCGTGGAGCTACACCTTC
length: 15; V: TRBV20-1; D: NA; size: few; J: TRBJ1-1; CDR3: CSASRGFLGSTEAFF; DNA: TGCAGTGCTTCCCGGGGATTCTTGGGTTCCACTGAAGCTTTCTTT
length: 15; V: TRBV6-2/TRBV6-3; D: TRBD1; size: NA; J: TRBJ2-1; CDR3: CASSRDRGNYNEQFF; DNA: TGTGCCAGCAGTCGGGACAGGGGAAACTACAATGAGCAGTTCTTC
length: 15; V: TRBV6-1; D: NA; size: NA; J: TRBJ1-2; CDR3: CASRAQGPGDYGYTF; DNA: TGTGCCAGCAGAGCCCAGGGGCCGGGGGACTATGGCTACACCTTC
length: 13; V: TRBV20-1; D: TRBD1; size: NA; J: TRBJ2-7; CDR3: CSARTGGRYEQYF; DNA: TGCAGTGCTAGGACAGGGGGCCGGTACGAGCAGTACTTC
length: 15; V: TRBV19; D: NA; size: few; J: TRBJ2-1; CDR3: CASSISGNSYNEQFF; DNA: TGTGCCAGTAGTATTAGCGGAAACTCCTACAATGAGCAGTTCTTC
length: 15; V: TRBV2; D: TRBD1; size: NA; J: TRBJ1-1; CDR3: CASKKQGAMNTEAFF; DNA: TGTGCCAGCAAGAAACAGGGGGCGATGAACACTGAAGCTTTCTTT
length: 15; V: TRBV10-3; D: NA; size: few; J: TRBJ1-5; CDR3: CAISESLPSNQPQHF; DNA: TGTGCCATCAGTGAGTCGCTGCCGAGCAATCAGCCCCAGCATTTT
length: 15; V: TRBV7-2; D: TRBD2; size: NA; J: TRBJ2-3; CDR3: CASSLVRGGPDTQYF; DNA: TGTGCCAGCAGCTTAGTACGGGGGGGCCCAGATACGCAGTATTTT
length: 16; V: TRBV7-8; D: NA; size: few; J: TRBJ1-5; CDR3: CASSSWEATGDQPQHF; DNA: TGTGCCAGCAGCTCTTGGGAGGCGACGGGTGATCAGCCCCAGCATTTT
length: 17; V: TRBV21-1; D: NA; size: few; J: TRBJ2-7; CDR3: CASSKGGLVGLFYEQYF; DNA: TGTGCCAGCAGCAAAGGGGGACTAGTCGGTTTATTCTACGAGCAGTACTTC
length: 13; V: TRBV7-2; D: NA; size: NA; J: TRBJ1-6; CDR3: CASSERLDSPLHF; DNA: TGTGCCAGCAGCGAAAGACTCGATTCACCCCTCCACTTT
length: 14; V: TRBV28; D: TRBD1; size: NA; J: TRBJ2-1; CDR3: CASHGQGTYNEQFF; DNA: TGTGCCAGCCACGGACAGGGGACCTACAATGAGCAGTTCTTC
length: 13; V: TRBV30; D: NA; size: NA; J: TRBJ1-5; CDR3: CAWTGRGDQPQHF; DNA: TGTGCCTGGACAGGGAGAGGAGATCAGCCCCAGCATTTT
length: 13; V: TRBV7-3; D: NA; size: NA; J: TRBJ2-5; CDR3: CASSFGNQETQYF; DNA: TGTGCCAGCAGCTTCGGCAACCAAGAGACCCAGTACTTC
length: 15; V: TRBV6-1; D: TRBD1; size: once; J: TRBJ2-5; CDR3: CASSTTGTEKETQYF; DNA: TGTGCCAGCAGTACCACCGGGACAGAGAAAGAGACCCAGTACTTC
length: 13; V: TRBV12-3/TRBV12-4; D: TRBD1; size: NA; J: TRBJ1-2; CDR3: CASSLEGAGGYTF; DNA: TGTGCCAGCAGTTTAGAGGGGGCAGGAGGCTACACCTTC
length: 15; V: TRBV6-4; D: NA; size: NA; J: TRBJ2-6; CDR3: CASSSDSSGANVLTF; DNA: TGTGCCAGCAGTAGCGACAGCTCTGGGGCCAACGTCCTGACTTTC
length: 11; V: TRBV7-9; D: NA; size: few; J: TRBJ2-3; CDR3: CASRAADTQYF; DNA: TGTGCCAGCAGAGCGGCAGATACGCAGTATTTT
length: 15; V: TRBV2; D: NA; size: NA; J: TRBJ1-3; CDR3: CASSEGRGVGNTIYF; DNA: TGTGCCAGCAGTGAAGGCAGGGGCGTAGGAAACACCATATATTTT
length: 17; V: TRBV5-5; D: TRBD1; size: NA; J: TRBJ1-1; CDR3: CASSRYRGDFLNTEAFF; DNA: TGTGCCAGCAGCCGGTACAGGGGGGATTTCCTGAACACTGAAGCTTTCTTT
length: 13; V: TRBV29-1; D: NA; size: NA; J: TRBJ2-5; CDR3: CSFYKGRKETQYF; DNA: TGCAGCTTTTACAAGGGCAGAAAAGAGACCCAGTACTTC
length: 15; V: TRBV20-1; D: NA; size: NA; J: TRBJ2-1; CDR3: CSARARRIMNNEQFF; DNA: TGCAGTGCTAGAGCTCGACGGATTATGAACAATGAGCAGTTCTTC
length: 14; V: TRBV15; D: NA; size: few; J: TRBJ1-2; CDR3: CATSRDRAGDGYTF; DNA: TGTGCCACCAGCAGAGATCGTGCAGGGGATGGCTACACCTTC
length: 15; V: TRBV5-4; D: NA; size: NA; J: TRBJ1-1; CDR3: CASSLDGGPTTEAFF; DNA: TGTGCCAGCAGCTTGGATGGAGGGCCCACCACTGAAGCTTTCTTT
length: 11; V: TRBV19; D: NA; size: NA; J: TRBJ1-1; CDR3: CASSSRQLAFF; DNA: TGTGCCAGTAGTTCTCGACAATTGGCTTTCTTT
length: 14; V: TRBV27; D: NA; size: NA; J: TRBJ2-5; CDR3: CASSLGQWSETQYF; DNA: TGTGCCAGCAGTTTAGGACAGTGGTCGGAGACCCAGTACTTC
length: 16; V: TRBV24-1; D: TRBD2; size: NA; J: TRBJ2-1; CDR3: CATSDPRAGVDNEQFF; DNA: TGTGCCACCAGTGACCCCCGAGCGGGAGTGGACAATGAGCAGTTCTTC